The 3 T cell receptor beta chains reported below all come from one sample, sequenced in a study of T-cell reconstitution after alpha-beta-depleted transplantation in children. Unique molecular identifiers were incorporated when the TCRbeta library was constructed. MiXCR, applied by TCRdb to the PCR reads, yields one record per CDR3 protein. This sample has fewer than 120,000 distinct CDR3 sequences, with 9% to 12% found just once. The specimen was PBMCs from the stem cell graft donor, collected from the stem cell graft. These receptors originate from a human donor who donated a stem cell graft to a child with acute lymphoblastic leukemia.

This clonotype was recorded at least ten times. This chain uses TRBV20-1 with TRBJ2-4; D is perhaps TRBD2 (6 bases). This CDR3 has 14 amino acids. CDR1 and CDR2 from the germline V gene are DFQATT and SNEGSKA (reference sequence). Trimming shortened V by 6 bases and J by 2 bases, and 14 bases separated the two germline ends. CDR3 coding DNA: TGCAGTGCATCGACCGGGAGTCCCAAAAACATTCAGTACTTC. Amino acid sequence: CSASTGSPKNIQYF.

The table lists this clonotype with a count of one. V is TRBV7-3 and J is TRBJ2-3, with 8 bases aligning to TRBD2. This CDR3 is 16 amino acids long. The germline gives CDR1 SGHTA, CDR2 FQGTGA. After removal of 5 bases from V and 0 bases from J, the junction contained 7 bases not matched to a gene. CDR3 nucleotide sequence: TGTGCCAGCAGCCCCATAGCGGGGACTAGCACAGATACGCAGTATTTT. Translating gives CASSPIAGTSTDTQYF.

Many counts were recorded for this clonotype. As DNA, the CDR3 is TGCAGCGTTGACCAGTTGCAAGAGACCCAGTACTTC. Its protein is CSVDQLQETQYF. The J gene is TRBJ2-5, the V gene TRBV29-1, with D unclear. This CDR3 has 12 residues. Germline loops: CDR1 SQVTM, CDR2 ANQGSEA. V lost 3 bases, J lost 2 bases, and 7 bases lay in between.